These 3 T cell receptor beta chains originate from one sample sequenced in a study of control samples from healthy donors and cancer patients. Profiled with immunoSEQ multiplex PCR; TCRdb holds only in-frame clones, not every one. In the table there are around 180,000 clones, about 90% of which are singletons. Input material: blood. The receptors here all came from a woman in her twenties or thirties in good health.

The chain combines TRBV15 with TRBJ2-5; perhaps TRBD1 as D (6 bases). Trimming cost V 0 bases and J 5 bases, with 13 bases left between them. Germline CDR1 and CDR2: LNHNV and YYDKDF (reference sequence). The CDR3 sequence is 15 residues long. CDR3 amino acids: CATSREQGQWETQYF. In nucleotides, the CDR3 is TGTGCCACCAGCAGAGAACAGGGTCAATGGGAGACCCAGTACTTC.

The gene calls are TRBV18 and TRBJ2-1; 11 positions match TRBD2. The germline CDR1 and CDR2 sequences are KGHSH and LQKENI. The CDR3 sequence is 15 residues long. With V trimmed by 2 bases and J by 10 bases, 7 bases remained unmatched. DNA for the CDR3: TGTGCCAGCTCACCAAACCTAGCGGGAGGTCAAGAGCAGTTCTTC. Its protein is CASSPNLAGGQEQFF. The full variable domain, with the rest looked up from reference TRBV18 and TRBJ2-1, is NAGVMQNPRHLVRRRGQEARLRCSPMKGHSHVYWYRQLPEEGLKFMVYLQKENIIDESGMPKERFSAEFPKEGPSILRIQQVVRGDSAAYFCASSPNLAGGQEQFFGPGTRLTVL.

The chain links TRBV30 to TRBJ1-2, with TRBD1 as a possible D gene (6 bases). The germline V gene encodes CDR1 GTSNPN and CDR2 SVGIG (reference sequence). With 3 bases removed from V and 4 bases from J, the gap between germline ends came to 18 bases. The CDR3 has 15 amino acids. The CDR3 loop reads CAWRPNLQGLYGYTF. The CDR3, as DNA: TGTGCCTGGAGACCAAACCTACAGGGACTCTATGGCTACACCTTC. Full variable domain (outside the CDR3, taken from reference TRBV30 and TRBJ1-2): SQTIHQWPATLVQPVGSPLSLECTVEGTSNPNLYWYRQAAGRGLQLLFYSVGIGQISSEVPQNLSASRPQDRQFILSSKKLLLSDSGFYLCAWRPNLQGLYGYTFGSGTRLTVV.